Below, 2 T cell receptor beta chains from the same sample are listed, as sequenced in a study of chemoradiotherapy in HPV16-positive cancers. Repertoires were generated with immunoSEQ multiplex PCR, while TCRdb's copy carries only in-frame clones and drops some. Of approximately 52,000 clones detected, around 90% appear once; the ten largest clones hold roughly 3.5%. Sequenced here: blood, sampled from a patient who underwent chemoradiotherapy. The origin of the receptors is a human donor with HPV-associated anogenital cancer.

On this clone itself: Germline is not matched at one junction end, which may reflect a read error. The chain employs TRBV5-6 and TRBJ2-5; D unresolved. CDR3 length: 13 residues. Germline lookup yields CDR1 SGHDT and CDR2 YYEEEE. CDR3 protein: CASSLGSRETQYF. The CDR3 region has the DNA TGTGCCAGCAGTTTGGGTAGCAGAGAGACCCAGTACTTC. The full variable domain, its missing parts supplied by reference TRBV5-6 and TRBJ2-5, is DAGVTQSPTHLIKTRGQQVTLRCSPKSGHDTVSWYQQALGQGPQFIFQYYEEEERQRGNFPDRFSGHQFPNYSSELNVNALLLGDSALYLCASSLGSRETQYFGPGTRLLVL.

This clone occurred once. The chain combines TRBV19 with TRBJ1-2; 12 positions match TRBD1. The CDR3 has 15 residues. Germline loops: CDR1 LNHDA, CDR2 SQIVND (reference sequence). The V and J ends lost 5 bases and 4 bases, in that order; junction bases with no gene match: 5. The CDR3 loop reads CASSAGTGGTYGYTF. In DNA form, the CDR3 reads TGTGCCAGTAGTGCCGGGACAGGGGGCACCTATGGCTACACCTTC.